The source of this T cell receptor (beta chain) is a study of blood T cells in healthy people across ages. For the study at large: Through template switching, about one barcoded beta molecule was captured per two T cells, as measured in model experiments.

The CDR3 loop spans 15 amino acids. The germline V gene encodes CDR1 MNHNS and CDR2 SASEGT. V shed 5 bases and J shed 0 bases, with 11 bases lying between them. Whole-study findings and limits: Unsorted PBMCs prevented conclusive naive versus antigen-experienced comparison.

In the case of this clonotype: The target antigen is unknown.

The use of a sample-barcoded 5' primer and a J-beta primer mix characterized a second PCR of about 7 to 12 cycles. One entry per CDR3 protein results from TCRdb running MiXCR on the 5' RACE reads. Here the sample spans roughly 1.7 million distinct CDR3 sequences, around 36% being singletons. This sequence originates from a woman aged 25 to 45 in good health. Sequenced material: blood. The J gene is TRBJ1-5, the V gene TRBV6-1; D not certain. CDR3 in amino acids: CASSLSRSSNQPQHF. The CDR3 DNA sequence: TGTGCCAGCAGTCTAAGTCGAAGTAGCAATCAGCCCCAGCATTTT.